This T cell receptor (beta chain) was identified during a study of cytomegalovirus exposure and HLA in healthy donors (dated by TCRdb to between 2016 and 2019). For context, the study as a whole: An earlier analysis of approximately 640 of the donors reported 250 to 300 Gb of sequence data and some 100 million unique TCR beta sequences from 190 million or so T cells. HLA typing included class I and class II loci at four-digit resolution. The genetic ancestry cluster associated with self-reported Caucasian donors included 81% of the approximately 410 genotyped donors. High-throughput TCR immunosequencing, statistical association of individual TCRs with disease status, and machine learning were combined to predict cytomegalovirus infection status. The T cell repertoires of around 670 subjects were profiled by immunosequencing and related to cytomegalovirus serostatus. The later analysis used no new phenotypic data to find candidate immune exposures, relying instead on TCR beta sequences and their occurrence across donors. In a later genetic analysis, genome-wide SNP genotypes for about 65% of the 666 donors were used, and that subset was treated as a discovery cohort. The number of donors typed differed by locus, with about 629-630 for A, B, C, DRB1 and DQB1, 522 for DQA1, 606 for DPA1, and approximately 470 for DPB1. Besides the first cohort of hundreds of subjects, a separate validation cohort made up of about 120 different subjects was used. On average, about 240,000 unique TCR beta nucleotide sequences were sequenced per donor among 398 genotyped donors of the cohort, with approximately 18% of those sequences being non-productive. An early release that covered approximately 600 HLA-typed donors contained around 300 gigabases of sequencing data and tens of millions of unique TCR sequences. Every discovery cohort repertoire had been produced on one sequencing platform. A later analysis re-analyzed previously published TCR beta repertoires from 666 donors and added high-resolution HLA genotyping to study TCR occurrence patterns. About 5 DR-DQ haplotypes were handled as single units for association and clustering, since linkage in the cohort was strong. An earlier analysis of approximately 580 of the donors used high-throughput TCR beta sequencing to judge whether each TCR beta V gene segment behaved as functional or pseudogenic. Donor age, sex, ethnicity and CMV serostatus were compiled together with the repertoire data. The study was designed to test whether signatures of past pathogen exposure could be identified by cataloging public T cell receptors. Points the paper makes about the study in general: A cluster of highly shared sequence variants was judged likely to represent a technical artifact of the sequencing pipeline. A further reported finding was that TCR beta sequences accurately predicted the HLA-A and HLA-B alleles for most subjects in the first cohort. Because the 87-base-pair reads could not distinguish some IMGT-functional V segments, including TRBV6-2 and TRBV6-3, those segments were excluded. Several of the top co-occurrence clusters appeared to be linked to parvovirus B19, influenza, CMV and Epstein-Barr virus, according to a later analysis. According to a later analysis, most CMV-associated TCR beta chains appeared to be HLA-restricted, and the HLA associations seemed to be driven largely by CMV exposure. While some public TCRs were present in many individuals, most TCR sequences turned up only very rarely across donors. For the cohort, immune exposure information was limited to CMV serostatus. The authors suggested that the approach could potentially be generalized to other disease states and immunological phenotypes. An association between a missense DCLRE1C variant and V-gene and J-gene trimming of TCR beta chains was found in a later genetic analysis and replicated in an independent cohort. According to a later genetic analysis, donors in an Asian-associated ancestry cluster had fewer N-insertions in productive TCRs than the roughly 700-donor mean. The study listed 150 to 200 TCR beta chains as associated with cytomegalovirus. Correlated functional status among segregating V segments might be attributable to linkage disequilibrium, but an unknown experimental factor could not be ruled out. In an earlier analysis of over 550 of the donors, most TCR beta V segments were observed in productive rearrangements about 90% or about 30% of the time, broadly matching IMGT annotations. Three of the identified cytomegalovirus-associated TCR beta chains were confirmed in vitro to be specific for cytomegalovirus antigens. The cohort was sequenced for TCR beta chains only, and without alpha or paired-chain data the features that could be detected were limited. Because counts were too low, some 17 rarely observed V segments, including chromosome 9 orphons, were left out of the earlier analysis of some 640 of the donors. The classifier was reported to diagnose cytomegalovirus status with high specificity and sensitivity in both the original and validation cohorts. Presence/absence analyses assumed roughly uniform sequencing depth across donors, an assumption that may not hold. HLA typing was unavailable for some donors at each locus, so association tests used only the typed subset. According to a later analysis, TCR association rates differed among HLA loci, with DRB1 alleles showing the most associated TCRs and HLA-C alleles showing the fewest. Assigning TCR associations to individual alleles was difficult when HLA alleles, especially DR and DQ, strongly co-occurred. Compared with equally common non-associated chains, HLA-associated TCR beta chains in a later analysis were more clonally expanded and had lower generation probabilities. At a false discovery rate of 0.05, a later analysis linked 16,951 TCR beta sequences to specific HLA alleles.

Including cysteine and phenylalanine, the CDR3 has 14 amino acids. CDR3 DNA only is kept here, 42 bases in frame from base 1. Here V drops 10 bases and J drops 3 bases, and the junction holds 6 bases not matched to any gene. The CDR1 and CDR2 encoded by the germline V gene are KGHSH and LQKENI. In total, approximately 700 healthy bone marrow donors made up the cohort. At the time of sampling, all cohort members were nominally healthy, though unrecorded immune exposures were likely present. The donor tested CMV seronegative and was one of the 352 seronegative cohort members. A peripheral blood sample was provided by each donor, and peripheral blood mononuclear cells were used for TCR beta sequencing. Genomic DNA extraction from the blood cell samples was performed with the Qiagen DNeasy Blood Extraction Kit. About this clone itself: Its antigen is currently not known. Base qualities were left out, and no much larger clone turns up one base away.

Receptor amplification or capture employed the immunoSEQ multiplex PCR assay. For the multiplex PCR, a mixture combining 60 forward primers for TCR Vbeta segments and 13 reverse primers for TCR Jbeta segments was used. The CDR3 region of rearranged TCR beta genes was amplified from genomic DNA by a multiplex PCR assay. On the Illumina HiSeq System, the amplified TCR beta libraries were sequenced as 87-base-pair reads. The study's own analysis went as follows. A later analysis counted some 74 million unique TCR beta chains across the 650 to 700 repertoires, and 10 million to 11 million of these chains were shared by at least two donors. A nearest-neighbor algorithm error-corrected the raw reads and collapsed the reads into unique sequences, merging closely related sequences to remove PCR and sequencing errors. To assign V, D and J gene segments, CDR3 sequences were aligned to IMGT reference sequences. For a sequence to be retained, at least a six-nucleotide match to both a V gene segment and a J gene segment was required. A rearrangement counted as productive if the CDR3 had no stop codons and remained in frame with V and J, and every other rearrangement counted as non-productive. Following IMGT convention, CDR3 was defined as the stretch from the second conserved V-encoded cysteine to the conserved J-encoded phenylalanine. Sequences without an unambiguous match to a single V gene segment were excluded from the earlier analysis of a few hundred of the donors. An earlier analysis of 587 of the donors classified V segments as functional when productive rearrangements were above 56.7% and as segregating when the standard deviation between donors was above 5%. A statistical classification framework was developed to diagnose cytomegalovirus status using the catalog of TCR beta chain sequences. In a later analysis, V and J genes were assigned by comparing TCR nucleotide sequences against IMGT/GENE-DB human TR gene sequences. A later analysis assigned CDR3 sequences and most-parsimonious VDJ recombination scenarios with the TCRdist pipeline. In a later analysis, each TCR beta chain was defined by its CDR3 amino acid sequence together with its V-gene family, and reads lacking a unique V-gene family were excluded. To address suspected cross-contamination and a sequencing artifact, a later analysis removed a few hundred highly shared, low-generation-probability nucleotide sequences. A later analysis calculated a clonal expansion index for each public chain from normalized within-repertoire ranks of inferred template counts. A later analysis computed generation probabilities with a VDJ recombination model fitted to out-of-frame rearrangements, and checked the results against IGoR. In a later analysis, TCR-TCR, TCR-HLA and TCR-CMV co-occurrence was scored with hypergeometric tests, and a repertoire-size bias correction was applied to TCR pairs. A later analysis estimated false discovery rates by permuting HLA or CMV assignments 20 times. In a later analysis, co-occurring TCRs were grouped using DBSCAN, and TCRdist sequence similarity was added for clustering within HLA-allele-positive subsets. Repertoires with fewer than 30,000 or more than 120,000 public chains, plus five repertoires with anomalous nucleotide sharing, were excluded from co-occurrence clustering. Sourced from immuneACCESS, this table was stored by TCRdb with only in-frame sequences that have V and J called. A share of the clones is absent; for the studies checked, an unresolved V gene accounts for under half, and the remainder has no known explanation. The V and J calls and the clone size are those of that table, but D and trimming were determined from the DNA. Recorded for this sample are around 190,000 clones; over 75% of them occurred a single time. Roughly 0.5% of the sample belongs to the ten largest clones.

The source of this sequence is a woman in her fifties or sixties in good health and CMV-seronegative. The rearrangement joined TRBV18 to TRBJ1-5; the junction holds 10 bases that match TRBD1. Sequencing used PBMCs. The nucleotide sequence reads TGTGCCACTTCAGGACAGGGGGACAATCAGCCCCAGCATTTT. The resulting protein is CATSGQGDNQPQHF.